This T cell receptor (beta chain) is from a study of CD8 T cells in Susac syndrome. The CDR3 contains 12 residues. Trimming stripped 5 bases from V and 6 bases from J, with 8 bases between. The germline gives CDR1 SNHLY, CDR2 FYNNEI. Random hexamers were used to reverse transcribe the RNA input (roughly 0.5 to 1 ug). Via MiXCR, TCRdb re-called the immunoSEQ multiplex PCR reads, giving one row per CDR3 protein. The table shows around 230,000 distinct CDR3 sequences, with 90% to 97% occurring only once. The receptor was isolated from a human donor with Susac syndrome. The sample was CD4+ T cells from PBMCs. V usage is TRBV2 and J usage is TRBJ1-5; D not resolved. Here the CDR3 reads CASSPSSQPQHF. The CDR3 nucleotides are TGTGCCAGCAGTCCCTCCAGTCAGCCCCAGCATTTT.